Listed below are T cell receptor beta chains from one sample, sequenced in a study of HIV-infected patients and healthy controls. From the 5' RACE reads, TCRdb called clonotypes with MiXCR, one entry per CDR3 protein. The table includes about 63,000 distinct CDR3 sequences, 15% to 20% detected once. Input material: CD4+ T cells from blood. These receptors were collected from a human donor in good health. The CDR3 runs from the conserved cysteine through the conserved F or W. D genes are given only for firm matches. Clone size is stated in some rows and not others, as once, few, many or a class when expanded.

>TRBJ2-3|.|.|TRBV11-3
CASSAGSTDTQYF
TGTGCCAGCAGCGCGGGGAGCACAGATACGCAGTATTTT
>TRBJ1-2|many|.|TRBV20-1
CSARSGTAIGYTF
TGCAGTGCTAGATCCGGGACGGCAATCGGCTACACCTTC
>TRBJ1-1|many|TRBD1|TRBV7-9
CATAGGTEAFF
TGTGCCACAGCAGGGGGTACTGAAGCTTTCTTT
>TRBJ1-5|few|.|TRBV12-5
CASGSNQPQHF
TGTGCTAGTGGGAGCAATCAGCCCCAGCATTTT
>TRBJ1-2|.|TRBD1|TRBV10-3
CAISERADRDGYTF
TGTGCCATCAGTGAACGGGCAGACAGGGACGGCTACACCTTC
>TRBJ2-6|few|.|TRBV29-1
CSVRGSGANVLTF
TGCAGCGTCAGAGGGTCTGGGGCCAACGTCCTGACTTTC
>TRBJ1-2|many|.|TRBV7-9
CASKEPGDYGYTF
TGTGCCAGCAAGGAGCCCGGGGACTATGGCTACACCTTC
>TRBJ2-3|many|TRBD1|TRBV18
CASRGQGSTDTQYF
TGTGCCAGCAGAGGACAGGGGAGCACAGATACGCAGTATTTT
>TRBJ1-1|.|TRBD1|TRBV4-2
CASSQDGQGVDEAFF
TGTGCCAGCAGCCAAGATGGACAGGGGGTCGATGAAGCTTTCTTT
>TRBJ1-2|many|.|TRBV7-2
CASSLRQIYGYTF
TGTGCCAGCAGCCTCCGACAGATCTATGGCTACACCTTC
>TRBJ2-3|few|TRBD1|TRBV29-1
CSVDRGGISSSDTQYF
TGCAGCGTGGACAGGGGCGGTATCTCATCTTCAGATACGCAGTATTTT
>TRBJ1-3|.|.|TRBV29-1
CSVGDGNSGNTIYF
TGCAGCGTTGGGGACGGTAACTCTGGAAACACCATATATTTT
>TRBJ2-1|.|TRBD1|TRBV5-1
CASSLAGSRGNREQFF
TGCGCCAGCAGCTTGGCAGGGAGCAGGGGGAATCGGGAGCAGTTCTTC
>TRBJ1-5|few|.|TRBV23-1
CASSQSSAGNQPQHF
TGCGCCAGCAGTCAATCGTCGGCAGGCAATCAGCCCCAGCATTTT
>TRBJ1-5|many|.|TRBV4-3
CASSQVWAAAQPQHF
TGCGCCAGCAGCCAAGTGTGGGCTGCTGCTCAGCCCCAGCATTTT
>TRBJ2-5|many|TRBD1|TRBV29-1
CSATGVRVETQYF
TGCAGCGCCACAGGGGTCCGGGTGGAGACCCAGTACTTC
>TRBJ2-3|.|TRBD1|TRBV7-9
CASSGPGTGTDTQYF
TGTGCCAGCAGCGGTCCCGGGACAGGCACAGATACGCAGTATTTT
>TRBJ2-1|.|TRBD2|TRBV6-2/TRBV6-3
CASTRISGVSYNEQFF
TGTGCCAGCACCCGGATTAGCGGGGTATCCTACAATGAGCAGTTCTTC
>TRBJ2-7|few|.|TRBV5-6
CASSDRSGTKRYEQYF
TGTGCCAGCAGCGATAGGTCCGGGACAAAACGCTACGAGCAGTACTTC
>TRBJ1-1|many|.|TRBV20-1
CSAARPGANTEAFF
TGCAGTGCAGCCAGACCGGGGGCGAACACTGAAGCTTTCTTT
>TRBJ1-1|few|.|TRBV7-2
CASSLFGTEAFF
TGTGCCAGCAGCTTATTCGGGACTGAAGCTTTCTTT
>TRBJ1-6|.|.|TRBV6-6
CASSSRGSDSPLHF
TGTGCCAGCAGTTCCAGGGGTTCTGATTCACCCCTCCACTTT
>TRBJ2-7|few|.|TRBV4-2
CASSQAGGTYEQYF
TGTGCCAGCAGCCAAGCAGGGGGGACCTACGAGCAGTACTTC
>TRBJ2-1|few|TRBD2|TRBV11-1
CASSLGAGGPHEQFF
TGTGCCAGCAGCTTAGGAGCGGGAGGGCCCCATGAGCAGTTCTTC